These 19 T cell receptor beta chains came from one sample sequenced in a study of blood T cell repertoires in COVID-19. This table comes from immunoSEQ multiplex PCR, and its TCRdb copy is limited to in-frame clones, with some not included. The sample carries 150,000 or so clones, approximately 80% recorded once. The sequencing input was peripheral blood. The receptors stem from a woman aged 60-75 years with acute or convalescent COVID-19.

The chain links TRBV10-2 to TRBJ2-2; TRBD1 aligns across 8 bases. Trimming cost V 9 bases and J 4 bases; bases outside gene matches: 13. This CDR3 is 16 amino acids long. Germline-derived CDR1 and CDR2 are WSHSY and SAAADI. Here the CDR3 reads CASNIKDRVPTGELFF. In DNA, the CDR3 is TGCGCCAGTAATATCAAGGACAGGGTACCCACCGGGGAGCTGTTTTTT.

The V and J genes are TRBV4-3 and TRBJ1-2; 8 bases match TRBD1. The CDR3 runs 17 residues. V lost 1 base, J lost 1 base, and 8 bases stayed unmatched. Germline V CDR1 and CDR2: LGHNA, YSLEER. The DNA for the CDR3 is TGCGCCAGCAGCCAAGTAGGGCAGGGGGCAAGTAACTATGGCTACACCTTC. It specifies CASSQVGQGASNYGYTF.

The V gene is TRBV12-3 or TRBV12-4, the J gene TRBJ2-7, with D possibly matching TRBD2 (5 bases). Trimming pared 7 bases from V and 6 bases from J, leaving 16 bases between. The CDR3 length is 13 residues. The CDR3 DNA reads TGTGCCAGCACCACTCCCGGGGTATCCGAGCAGTACTTC. Protein: CASTTPGVSEQYF.

J is TRBJ1-1 and V is TRBV6-6, with D perhaps matching TRBD1 (6 bases). Germline V gives CDR1 MNHNY, CDR2 SVGAGI (reference sequence). The CDR3 runs 11 residues. Trimming cost V 2 bases and J 8 bases, with 6 bases left between them. CDR3 nucleotides: TGTGCCAGCAGTTACGACAGGGAAGCTTTCTTT. Translation: CASSYDREAFF.

This chain links TRBV19 with TRBJ1-5; 7 positions match TRBD1. V was pared by 8 bases and J by 7 bases, with 8 bases of the junction left unmatched. The CDR3 spans 13 residues. Germline V gives CDR1 LNHDA, CDR2 SQIVND (reference sequence). CDR3 protein: CASSNRGNQPQHF. DNA of the CDR3: TGTGCCAGTTCCAACAGGGGTAACCAGCCCCAGCATTTT.

The chain recombines TRBV7-2 with TRBJ1-2, with D uncertain. This CDR3 is 11 amino acids long. The germline V gene encodes CDR1 SGHTA and CDR2 FQGNSA. Trimming took 5 bases from V and 2 from J, leaving 3 bases between them. The CDR3 loop is CASSLNYGYTF. In DNA form, the CDR3 reads TGTGCCAGCAGCCTAAACTATGGCTACACCTTC. The full variable domain, in which reference TRBV7-2 and TRBJ1-2 provide the parts outside the CDR3, is GAGVSQSPSNKVTEKGKDVELRCDPISGHTALYWYRQSLGQGLEFLIYFQGNSAPDKSGLPSDRFSAERTGGSVSTLTIQRTQQEDSAVYLCASSLNYGYTFGSGTRLTVV.

This clone has a handful of counts. This chain links TRBV27 with TRBJ1-6; D remains unclear. Between the trimmed V and J ends, which lost 8 bases and 4 bases, there was a span of 12 bases. Germline-derived CDR1 and CDR2 are MNHEY and SMNVEV (reference sequence). The CDR3 spans 14 residues. CDR3 sequence (DNA): TGTGCCAGCGCTCGGGTACCTTATAATTCACCCCTCCACTTT. Its protein is CASARVPYNSPLHF.

V and J are TRBV7-2 and TRBJ2-2; D unresolved. The CDR3 has 16 residues. CDR1 SGHTA and CDR2 FQGNSA come from the germline V gene. Trimming pared 0 bases from V and 0 bases from J, leaving 8 bases between. This chain's CDR3 is CASSLAVQSNTGELFF. The CDR3, as DNA: TGTGCCAGCAGCTTAGCCGTCCAGTCGAACACCGGGGAGCTGTTTTTT.

This chain joins TRBV19 and TRBJ1-1, with D possibly TRBD1 on 6 matching bases. The V gene lost 2 bases and the J gene lost 5 bases, with 12 bases spanning the gap. CDR3 length equals 14 residues. CDR1 is LNHDA and CDR2 is SQIVND in the germline V gene (reference sequence). The CDR3 is CASSIRGFRTEAFF. The CDR3, as DNA: TGTGCCAGTAGTATAAGGGGGTTCCGGACTGAAGCTTTCTTT.

This clone was counted only a few times. The chain has TRBV28 and TRBJ2-7; 9 positions match TRBD1. Germline CDR1 is MDHEN and CDR2 is SYDVKM. This CDR3 contains 15 residues. Trimming removed 3 bases from V and 3 bases from J; junction bases left unmatched: 6. The DNA of the CDR3 is TGTGCCAGCAGTTTTAAGGACAGGGGTTACTACGAGCAGTACTTC. This codes for CASSFKDRGYYEQYF.

The rearrangement uses TRBV6-5 and TRBJ1-2; 7 nucleotides align to TRBD1. CDR1 is MNHEY and CDR2 is SVGAGI in the germline V gene. The CDR3 loop spans 13 amino acids. Germline trimming cut 6 bases from V and 4 bases from J; bases unmatched to any gene: 5. CDR3 sequence: CASSGQAGYGYTF. The DNA of the CDR3 is TGTGCCAGCAGCGGACAGGCGGGCTATGGCTACACCTTC.

This clone was picked up a small number of times. V and J are TRBV7-2 and TRBJ1-6, with D tentatively TRBD1 (5 bases). The CDR3 consists of 14 residues. Trimming took 2 bases from V and 10 from J, leaving 12 bases between them. CDR1 is SGHTA and CDR2 is FQGNSA in the germline V gene. CDR3 sequence: CASSLRQGQSPLHF. The CDR3 nucleotides are TGTGCCAGCAGCTTAAGGCAGGGTCAGTCACCCCTCCACTTT.

The chain links TRBV5-1 to TRBJ1-4, with TRBD1 matching 8 bases. J lost 8 bases, V lost 4 bases, and 4 bases had no gene match. The V gene's germline CDR1 is SGHRS and CDR2 YFSETQ. The CDR3 length is 13 residues. CDR3: CASSRTGQEKLFF. DNA of the CDR3: TGCGCCAGCAGCAGGACAGGGCAGGAAAAACTGTTTTTT.

The chain couples TRBV6-5 to TRBJ1-5; weak D call: TRBD1 (5 bases). This CDR3 contains 14 residues. The germline V gene encodes CDR1 MNHEY and CDR2 SVGAGI. V dropped 6 bases and J dropped 2 bases, with 11 bases sitting between them. The CDR3 nucleotides are TGTGCCAGCAGCCAGGGAGGGGGCAATCAGCCCCAGCATTTT. It is translated as CASSQGGGNQPQHF.

The rearrangement joins TRBV10-2 to TRBJ1-6, with D possibly matching TRBD1 (5 bases). The CDR3 loop spans 14 amino acids. Germline CDR1 WSHSY, CDR2 SAAADI. Trimming pared 2 bases from V and 6 bases from J, leaving 8 bases between. The CDR3 loop reads CASSEPGGNSPLHF. The CDR3 coding sequence is TGCGCCAGCAGTGAGCCGGGGGGTAATTCACCCCTCCACTTT.

The V and J genes are TRBV11-2 and TRBJ1-5, with D possibly TRBD1 on 6 matching bases. The CDR3 extends over 14 amino acids. The ends were cut back, 4 bases at V and 4 bases at J, with 11 bases in the middle. CDR1 and CDR2 from the germline V gene are SGHAT and FQNNGV. DNA for the CDR3: TGTGCCAGCAGCTCCCTTACAGGGAATCAGCCCCAGCATTTT. This sequence encodes CASSSLTGNQPQHF.

The V gene is TRBV9, the J gene TRBJ2-2; a weak D match, TRBD1 (6 bases). CDR3 length: 16 residues. The V gene lost 2 bases and the J gene lost 0 bases, with 11 bases spanning the gap. The germline V gene has CDR1 SGDLS and CDR2 YYNGEE. The CDR3 sequence: CASSVSGTTNTGELFF. CDR3 DNA: TGTGCCAGCAGCGTCTCCGGGACAACGAACACCGGGGAGCTGTTTTTT.

A single count supports this clone. The CDR3 sequence is CASSHNREWGNSQPQHF. DNA for the CDR3: TGCGCCAGCAGTCATAACAGGGAATGGGGCAATAGTCAGCCCCAGCATTTT. The rearrangement links TRBV23-1 to TRBJ1-5, with D possibly TRBD1 on 6 matching bases. TRBV23-1 is assigned to the ORF class and has an uncertain function. Trimming took 3 bases from V and 6 from J, leaving 21 bases between them. CDR3 length: 17 amino acids.

This clone was counted between two and nine times. CDR3 DNA: TGTGCCAGCAGCTTGGCCAGGGGCATGAACACTGAAGCTTTCTTT. This encodes CASSLARGMNTEAFF. This chain connects TRBV5-4 to TRBJ1-1, with D tentatively TRBD1 (6 bases). V lost 0 bases and J 0 bases, leaving 9 bases between the germline ends. The CDR3 is made up of 15 amino acids. Germline CDR1 is SGHNT and CDR2 is YYREEE (reference sequence).